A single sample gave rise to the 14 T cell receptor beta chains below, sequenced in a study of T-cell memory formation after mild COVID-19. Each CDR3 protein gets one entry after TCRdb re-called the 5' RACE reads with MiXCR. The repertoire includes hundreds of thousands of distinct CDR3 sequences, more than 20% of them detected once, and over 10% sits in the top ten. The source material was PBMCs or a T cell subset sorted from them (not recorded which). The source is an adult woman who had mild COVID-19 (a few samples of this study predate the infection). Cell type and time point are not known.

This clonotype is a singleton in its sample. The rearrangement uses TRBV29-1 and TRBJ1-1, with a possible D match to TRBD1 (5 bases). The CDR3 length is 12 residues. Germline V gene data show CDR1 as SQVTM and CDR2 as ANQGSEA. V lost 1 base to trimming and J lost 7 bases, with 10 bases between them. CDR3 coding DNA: TGCAGCGTTGAAGTTGGGGCAGTTGAAGCTTTCTTT. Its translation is CSVEVGAVEAFF.

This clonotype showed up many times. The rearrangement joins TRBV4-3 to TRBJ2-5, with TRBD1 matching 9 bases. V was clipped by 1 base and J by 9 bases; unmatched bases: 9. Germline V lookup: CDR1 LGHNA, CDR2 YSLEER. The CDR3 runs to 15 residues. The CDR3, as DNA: TGCGCCAGCAGCCAAGCCCCGGGGACAGGGAGGGCCCAGTACTTC. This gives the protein CASSQAPGTGRAQYF.

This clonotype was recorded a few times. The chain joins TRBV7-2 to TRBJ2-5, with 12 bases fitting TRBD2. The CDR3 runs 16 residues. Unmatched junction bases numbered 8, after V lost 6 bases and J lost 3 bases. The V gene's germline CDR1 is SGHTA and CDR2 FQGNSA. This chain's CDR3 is CASSGSGLAGKETQYF. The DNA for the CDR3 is TGTGCCAGCAGTGGATCTGGACTAGCGGGAAAAGAGACCCAGTACTTC.

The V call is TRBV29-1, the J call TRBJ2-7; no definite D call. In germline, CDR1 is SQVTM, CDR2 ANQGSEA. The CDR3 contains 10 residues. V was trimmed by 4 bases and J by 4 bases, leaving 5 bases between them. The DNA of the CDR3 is TGCAGCGTTGGAACGTACGAGCAGTACTTC. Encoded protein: CSVGTYEQYF.

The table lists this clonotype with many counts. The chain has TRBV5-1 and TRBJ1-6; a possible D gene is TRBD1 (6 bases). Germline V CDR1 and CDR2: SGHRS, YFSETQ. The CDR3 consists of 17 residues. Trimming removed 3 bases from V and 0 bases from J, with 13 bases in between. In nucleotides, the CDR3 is TGCGCCAGCAGCTCCAGTCCAGGGGACTCCTATAATTCACCCCTCCACTTT. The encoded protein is CASSSSPGDSYNSPLHF. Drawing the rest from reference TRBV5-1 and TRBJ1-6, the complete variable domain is KAGVTQTPRYLIKTRGQQVTLSCSPISGHRSVSWYQQTPGQGLQFLFEYFSETQRNKGNFPGRFSGRQFSNSRSEMNVSTLELGDSALYLCASSSSPGDSYNSPLHFGNGTRLTVT.

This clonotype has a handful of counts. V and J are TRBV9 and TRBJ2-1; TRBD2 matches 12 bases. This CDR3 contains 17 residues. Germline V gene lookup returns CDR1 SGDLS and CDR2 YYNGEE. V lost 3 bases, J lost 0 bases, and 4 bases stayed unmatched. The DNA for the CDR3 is TGTGCCAGCAGCGGGACTAGCGGGACGAGCTCCTACAATGAGCAGTTCTTC. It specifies CASSGTSGTSSYNEQFF.

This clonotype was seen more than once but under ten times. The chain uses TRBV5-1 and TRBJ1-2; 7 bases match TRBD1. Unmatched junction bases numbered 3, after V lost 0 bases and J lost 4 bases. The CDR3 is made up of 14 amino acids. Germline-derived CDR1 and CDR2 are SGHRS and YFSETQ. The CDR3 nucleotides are TGCGCCAGCAGCTTGGACAGGGGCGCCTATGGCTACACCTTC. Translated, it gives CASSLDRGAYGYTF.

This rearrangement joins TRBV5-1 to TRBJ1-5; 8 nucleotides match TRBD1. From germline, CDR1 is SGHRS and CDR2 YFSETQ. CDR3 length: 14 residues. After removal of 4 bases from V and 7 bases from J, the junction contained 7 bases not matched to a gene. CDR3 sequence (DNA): TGCGCCAGCAGCATCGGACAGGGTGGCCAGCCCCAGCATTTT. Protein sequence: CASSIGQGGQPQHF.

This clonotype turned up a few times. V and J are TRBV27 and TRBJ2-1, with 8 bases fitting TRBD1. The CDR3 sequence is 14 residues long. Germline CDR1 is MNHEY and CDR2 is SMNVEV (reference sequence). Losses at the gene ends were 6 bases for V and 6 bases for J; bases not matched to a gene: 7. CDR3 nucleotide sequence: TGTGCCAGCAGCACCCGGGACAGGCCCAATGAGCAGTTCTTC. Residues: CASSTRDRPNEQFF.

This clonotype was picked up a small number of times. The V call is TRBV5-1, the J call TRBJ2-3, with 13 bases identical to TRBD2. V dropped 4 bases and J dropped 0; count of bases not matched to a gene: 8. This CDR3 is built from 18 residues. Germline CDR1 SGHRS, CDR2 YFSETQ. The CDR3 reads CASSLRLAGGLSTDTQYF. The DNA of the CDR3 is TGCGCCAGCAGCCTGAGACTAGCGGGGGGACTCAGCACAGATACGCAGTATTTT. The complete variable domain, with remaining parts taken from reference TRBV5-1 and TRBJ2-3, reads KAGVTQTPRYLIKTRGQQVTLSCSPISGHRSVSWYQQTPGQGLQFLFEYFSETQRNKGNFPGRFSGRQFSNSRSEMNVSTLELGDSALYLCASSLRLAGGLSTDTQYFGPGTRLTVL.

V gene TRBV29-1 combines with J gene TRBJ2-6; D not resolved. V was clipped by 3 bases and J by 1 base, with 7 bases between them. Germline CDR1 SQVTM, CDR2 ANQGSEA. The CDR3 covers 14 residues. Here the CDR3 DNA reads TGCAGCGTTGAGTCGAATTCTGGGGCCAACGTCCTGACTTTC. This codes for CSVESNSGANVLTF.

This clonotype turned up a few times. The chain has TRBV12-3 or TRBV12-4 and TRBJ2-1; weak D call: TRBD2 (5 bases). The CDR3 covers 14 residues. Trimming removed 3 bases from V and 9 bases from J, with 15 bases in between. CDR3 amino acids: CASSFGSEGGEQFF. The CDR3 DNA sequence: TGTGCCAGCAGTTTTGGTAGCGAAGGCGGTGAGCAGTTCTTC.

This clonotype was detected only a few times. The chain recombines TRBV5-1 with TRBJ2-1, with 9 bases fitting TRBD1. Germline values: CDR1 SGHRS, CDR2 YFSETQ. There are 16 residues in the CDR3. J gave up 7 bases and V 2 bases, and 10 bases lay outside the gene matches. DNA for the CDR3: TGCGCCAGCAGCTTCTCTGGGACAGGGACAATGAATGAGCAGTTCTTC. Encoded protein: CASSFSGTGTMNEQFF.

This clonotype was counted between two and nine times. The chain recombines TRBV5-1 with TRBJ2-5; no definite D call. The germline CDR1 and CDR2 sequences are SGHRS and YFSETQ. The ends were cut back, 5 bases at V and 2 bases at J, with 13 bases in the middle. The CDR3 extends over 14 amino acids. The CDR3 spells CASSTRSAQETQYF. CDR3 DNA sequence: TGCGCCAGCAGTACCCGTTCGGCACAAGAGACCCAGTACTTC. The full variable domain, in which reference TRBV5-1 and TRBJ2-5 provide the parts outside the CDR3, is KAGVTQTPRYLIKTRGQQVTLSCSPISGHRSVSWYQQTPGQGLQFLFEYFSETQRNKGNFPGRFSGRQFSNSRSEMNVSTLELGDSALYLCASSTRSAQETQYFGPGTRLLVL.